This T cell receptor beta chain was captured in a study of T cell responses to AZD1222 COVID-19 vaccine. As for the study in general: Second doses at about 4 or about 12 weeks were pooled.

Per the germline V gene, CDR1 is SEHNR and CDR2 is FQNEAQ (reference sequence). V was shortened by 6 bases and J by 0 bases, with 15 bases between the two germline ends. This CDR3 comprises 16 residues. For this clone: What it recognizes is unknown.

Study observations and caveats: Spike-specific TCR breadth and depth both grew after two AZD1222 doses.

The method was immunoSEQ multiplex PCR; TCRdb's version includes in-frame clones alone and lacks a portion of them. The sample yields roughly 130,000 clones, about 91% seen once. The J gene is TRBJ2-1, the V gene TRBV7-9, with D unclear. The material was peripheral blood, obtained on day 0 of AZD1222 vaccination. This clonotype was sampled from an adult in good health. The CDR3 DNA reads as TGTGCCAGCAGAGGCATGGTGACCGGCTCCTACAATGAGCAGTTCTTC. Its translation: CASRGMVTGSYNEQFF.